The clone carrying this TCR beta chain was found many times. This record belongs to a study of T cells in Graves' hyperthyroidism and ophthalmopathy. PBMCs were obtained from over 8.5 ml fresh peripheral blood. Per germline, CDR1 SQVTM and CDR2 ANQGSEA. V lost 7 bases, J lost 5 bases, and 5 bases stayed unmatched. CDR3 length: 12 residues. There were TCR beta CDR3 regions amplified from RNA transcripts. Primed by the HTBI set, a first-round RT-PCR was run on the TCR CDR3. Using its own MiXCR run on the multiplex PCR reads, TCRdb lists one record per CDR3 protein. Among 350,000 or so distinct CDR3 sequences, roughly a sixth were seen once, and the ten largest hold about a third.

This sequence originates from a young woman with Graves' hyperthyroidism that later progressed to Graves' ophthalmopathy. The sample taken for sequencing was blood. This chain links TRBV29-1 with TRBJ2-5, with 9 bases lining up with TRBD1. As DNA, the CDR3 is TGCAGCGCCCTTGACAGGGGGGAGACCCAGTACTTC. Its protein is CSALDRGETQYF.